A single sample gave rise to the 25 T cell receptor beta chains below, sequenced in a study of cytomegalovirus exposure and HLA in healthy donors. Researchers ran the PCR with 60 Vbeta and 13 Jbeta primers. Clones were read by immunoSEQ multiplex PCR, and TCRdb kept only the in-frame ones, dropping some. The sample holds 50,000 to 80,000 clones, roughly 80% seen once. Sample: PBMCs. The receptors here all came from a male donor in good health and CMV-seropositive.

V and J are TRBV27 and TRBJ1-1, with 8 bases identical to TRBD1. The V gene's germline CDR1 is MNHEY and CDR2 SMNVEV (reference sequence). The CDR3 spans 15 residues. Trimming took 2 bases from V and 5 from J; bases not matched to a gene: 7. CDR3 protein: CASSLGAGGATEAFF. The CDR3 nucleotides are TGTGCCAGCAGTTTAGGGGCAGGGGGCGCAACTGAAGCTTTCTTT.

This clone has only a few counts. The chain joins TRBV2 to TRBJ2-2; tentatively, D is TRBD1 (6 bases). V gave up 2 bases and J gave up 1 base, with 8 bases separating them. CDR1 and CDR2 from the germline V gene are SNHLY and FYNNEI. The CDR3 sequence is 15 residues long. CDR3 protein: CASSETGMNTGELFF. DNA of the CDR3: TGTGCCAGCAGTGAAACAGGGATGAACACCGGGGAGCTGTTTTTT.

The CDR3 DNA reads TGCGCCAGCAGCCAGTGGACTAGCGGGGGTGAGACCCAGTACTTC. Its protein is CASSQWTSGGETQYF. The genes are TRBV4-1 and TRBJ2-5, with TRBD2 matching 13 bases. Germline V lookup: CDR1 MGHRA, CDR2 YSYEKL. Germline trimming cut 3 bases from V and 5 bases from J; bases unmatched to any gene: 3. This CDR3 spans 15 amino acids.

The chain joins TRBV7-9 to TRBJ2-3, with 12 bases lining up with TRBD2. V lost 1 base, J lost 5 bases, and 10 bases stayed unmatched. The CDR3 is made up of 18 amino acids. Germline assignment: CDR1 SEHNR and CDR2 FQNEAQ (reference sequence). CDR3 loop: CASSLVASGGAIRDTQYF. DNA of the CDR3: TGTGCCAGCAGCTTAGTGGCTAGCGGGGGGGCAATTCGAGATACGCAGTATTTT.

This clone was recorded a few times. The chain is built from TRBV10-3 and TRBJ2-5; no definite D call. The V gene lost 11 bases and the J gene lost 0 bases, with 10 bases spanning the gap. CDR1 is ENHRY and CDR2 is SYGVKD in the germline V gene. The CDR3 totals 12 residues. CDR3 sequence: CAAADNQETQYF. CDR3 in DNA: TGTGCCGCCGCAGACAACCAAGAGACCCAGTACTTC.

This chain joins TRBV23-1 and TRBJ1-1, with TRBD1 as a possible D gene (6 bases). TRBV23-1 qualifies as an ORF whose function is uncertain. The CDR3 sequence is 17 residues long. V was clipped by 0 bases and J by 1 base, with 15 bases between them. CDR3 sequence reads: CASSQSDPTGRNTEAFF. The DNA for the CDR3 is TGCGCCAGCAGTCAATCGGACCCGACAGGAAGGAACACTGAAGCTTTCTTT.

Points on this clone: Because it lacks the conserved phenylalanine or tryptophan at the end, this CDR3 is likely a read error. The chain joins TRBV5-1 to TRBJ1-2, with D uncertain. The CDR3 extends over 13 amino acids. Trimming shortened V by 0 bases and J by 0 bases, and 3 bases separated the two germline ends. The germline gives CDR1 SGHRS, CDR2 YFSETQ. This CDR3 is CASSLAPNYGYTL. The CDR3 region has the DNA TGCGCCAGCAGCTTGGCCCCTAACTATGGCTACACCCTC.

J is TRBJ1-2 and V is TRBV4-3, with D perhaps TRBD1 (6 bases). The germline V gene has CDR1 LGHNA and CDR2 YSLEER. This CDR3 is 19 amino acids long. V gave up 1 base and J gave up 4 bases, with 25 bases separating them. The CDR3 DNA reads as TGCGCCAGCAGCCAAGGGGTTAAGTGGCGGACAGAACCCTCCTATGGCTACACCTTC. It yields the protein CASSQGVKWRTEPSYGYTF.

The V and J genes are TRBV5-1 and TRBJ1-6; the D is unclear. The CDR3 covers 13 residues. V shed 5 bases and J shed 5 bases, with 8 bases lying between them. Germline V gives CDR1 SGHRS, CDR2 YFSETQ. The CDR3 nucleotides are TGCGCCAGCAGAACAGTAAATAATTCACCCCTCCACTTT. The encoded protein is CASRTVNNSPLHF.

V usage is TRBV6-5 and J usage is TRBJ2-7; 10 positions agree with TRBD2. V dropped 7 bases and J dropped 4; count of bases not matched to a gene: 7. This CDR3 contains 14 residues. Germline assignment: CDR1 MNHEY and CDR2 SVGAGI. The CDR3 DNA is TGTGCCAGCAACAGACTAGCGGGTGATTACGAGCAGTACTTC. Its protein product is CASNRLAGDYEQYF.

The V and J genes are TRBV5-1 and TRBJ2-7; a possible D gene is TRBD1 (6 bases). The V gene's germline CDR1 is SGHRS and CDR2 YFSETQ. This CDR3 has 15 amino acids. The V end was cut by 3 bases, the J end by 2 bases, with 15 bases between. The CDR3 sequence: CASSSRSGTPYEQYF. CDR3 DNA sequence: TGCGCCAGCAGCTCTCGTTCCGGGACACCCTACGAGCAGTACTTC.

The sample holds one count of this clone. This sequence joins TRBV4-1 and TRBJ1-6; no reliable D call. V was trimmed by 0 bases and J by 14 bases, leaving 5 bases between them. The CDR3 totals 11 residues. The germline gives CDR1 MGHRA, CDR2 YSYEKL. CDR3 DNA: TGCGCCAGCAGCCAAGAGGAGACCCTCCACTTT. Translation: CASSQEETLHF.

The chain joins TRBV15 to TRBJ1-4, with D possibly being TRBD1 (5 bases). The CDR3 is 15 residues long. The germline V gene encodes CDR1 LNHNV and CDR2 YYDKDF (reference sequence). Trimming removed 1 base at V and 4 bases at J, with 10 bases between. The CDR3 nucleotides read TGTGCCACCAGCAGAGGCAGGGTTTATAATGAAAAACTGTTTTTT. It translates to CATSRGRVYNEKLFF. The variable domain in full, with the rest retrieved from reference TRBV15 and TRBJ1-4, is DAMVIQNPRYQVTQFGKPVTLSCSQTLNHNVMYWYQQKSSQAPKLLFHYYDKDFNNEADTPDNFQSRRPNTSFCFLDIRSPGLGDTAMYLCATSRGRVYNEKLFFGSGTQLSVL.

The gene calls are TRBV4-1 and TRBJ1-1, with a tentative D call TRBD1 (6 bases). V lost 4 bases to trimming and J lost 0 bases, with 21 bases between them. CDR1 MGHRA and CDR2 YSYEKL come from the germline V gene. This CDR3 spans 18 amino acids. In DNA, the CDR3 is TGCGCCAGCAGCCTTGTCAATCAGGCAGGACAGATGAACACTGAAGCTTTCTTT. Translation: CASSLVNQAGQMNTEAFF.

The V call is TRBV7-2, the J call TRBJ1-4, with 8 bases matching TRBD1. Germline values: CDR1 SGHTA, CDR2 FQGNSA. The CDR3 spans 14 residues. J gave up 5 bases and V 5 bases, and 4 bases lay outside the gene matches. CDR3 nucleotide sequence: TGTGCCAGCAGCGCGGACAGGGCCAATGAAAAACTGTTTTTT. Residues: CASSADRANEKLFF.

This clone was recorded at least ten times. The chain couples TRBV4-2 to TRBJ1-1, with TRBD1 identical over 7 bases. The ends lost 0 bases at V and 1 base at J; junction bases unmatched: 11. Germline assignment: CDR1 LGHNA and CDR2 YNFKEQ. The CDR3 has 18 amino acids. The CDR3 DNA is TGTGCCAGCAGCCAAGATACCCCAGGGGGACGGTGGAACACTGAAGCTTTCTTT. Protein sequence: CASSQDTPGGRWNTEAFF.

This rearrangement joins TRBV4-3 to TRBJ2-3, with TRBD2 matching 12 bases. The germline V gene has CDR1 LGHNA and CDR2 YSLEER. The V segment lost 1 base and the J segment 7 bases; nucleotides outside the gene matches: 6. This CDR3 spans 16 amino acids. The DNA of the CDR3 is TGCGCCAGCAGCCAAGTTCCTAGCGGGGGGGCTTATACGCAGTATTTT. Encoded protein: CASSQVPSGGAYTQYF.

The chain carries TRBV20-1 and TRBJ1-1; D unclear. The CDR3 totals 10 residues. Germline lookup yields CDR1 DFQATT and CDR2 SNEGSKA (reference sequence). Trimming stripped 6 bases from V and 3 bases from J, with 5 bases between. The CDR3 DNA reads TGCAGTGCACAACACACTGAAGCTTTCTTT. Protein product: CSAQHTEAFF.

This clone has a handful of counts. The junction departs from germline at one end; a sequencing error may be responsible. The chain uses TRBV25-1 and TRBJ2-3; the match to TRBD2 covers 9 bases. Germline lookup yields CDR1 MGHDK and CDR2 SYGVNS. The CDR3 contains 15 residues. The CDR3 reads CASSNTGTSTDTQYF. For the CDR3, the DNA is TGTGCCAGCAGTAATACAGGGACTAGCACTGATACGCAGTATTTT. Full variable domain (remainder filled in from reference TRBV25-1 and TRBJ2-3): EADIYQTPRYLVIGTGKKITLECSQTMGHDKMYWYQQDPGMELHLIHYSYGVNSTEKGDLSSESTVSRIRTEHFPLTLESARPSHTSQYLCASSNTGTSTDTQYFGPGTRLTVL.

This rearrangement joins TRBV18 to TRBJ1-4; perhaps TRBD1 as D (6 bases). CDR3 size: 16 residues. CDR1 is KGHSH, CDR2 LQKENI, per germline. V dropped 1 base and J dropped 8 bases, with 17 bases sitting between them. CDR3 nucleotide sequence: TGTGCCAGCTCACCACGGTCGGACAGCGGGAAGGAAAAACTGTTTTTT. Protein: CASSPRSDSGKEKLFF.

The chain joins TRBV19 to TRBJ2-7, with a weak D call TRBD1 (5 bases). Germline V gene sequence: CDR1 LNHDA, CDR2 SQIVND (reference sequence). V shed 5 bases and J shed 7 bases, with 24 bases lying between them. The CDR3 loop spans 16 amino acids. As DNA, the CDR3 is TGTGCCAGTAGTGCCTTTCCGACAGTTCAGGCTGGAGAGCAGTACTTC. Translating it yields CASSAFPTVQAGEQYF.

The chain's CDR3 is CASSPLFSYEQYF. The CDR3, as DNA: TGTGCCAGCTCACCCCTCTTCTCCTACGAGCAGTACTTC. The V call is TRBV18, the J call TRBJ2-7; D not certain. The CDR3 is made up of 13 amino acids. Germline V gene data show CDR1 as KGHSH and CDR2 as LQKENI. V shed 3 bases and J shed 0 bases, with 6 bases lying between them.

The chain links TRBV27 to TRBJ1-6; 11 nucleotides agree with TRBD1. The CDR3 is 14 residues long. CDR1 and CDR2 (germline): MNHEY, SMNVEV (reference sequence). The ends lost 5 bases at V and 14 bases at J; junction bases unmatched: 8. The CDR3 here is CASSPGTGGLALHF. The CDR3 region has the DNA TGTGCCAGCAGTCCCGGGACAGGGGGATTAGCCCTCCACTTT.

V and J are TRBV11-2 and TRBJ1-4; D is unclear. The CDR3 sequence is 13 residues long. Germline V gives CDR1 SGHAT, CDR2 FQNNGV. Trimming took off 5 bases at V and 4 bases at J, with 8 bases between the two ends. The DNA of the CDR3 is TGTGCCAGCAGCCCGAGACATAATGAAAAACTGTTTTTT. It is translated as CASSPRHNEKLFF.

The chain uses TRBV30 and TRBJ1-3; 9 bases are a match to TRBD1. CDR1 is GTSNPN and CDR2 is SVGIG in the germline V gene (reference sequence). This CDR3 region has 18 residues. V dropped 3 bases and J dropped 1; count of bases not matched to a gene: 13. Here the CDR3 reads CAWRGTGHPRSSGNTIYF. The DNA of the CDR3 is TGTGCCTGGAGAGGGACAGGGCACCCTAGATCATCTGGAAACACCATATATTTT.